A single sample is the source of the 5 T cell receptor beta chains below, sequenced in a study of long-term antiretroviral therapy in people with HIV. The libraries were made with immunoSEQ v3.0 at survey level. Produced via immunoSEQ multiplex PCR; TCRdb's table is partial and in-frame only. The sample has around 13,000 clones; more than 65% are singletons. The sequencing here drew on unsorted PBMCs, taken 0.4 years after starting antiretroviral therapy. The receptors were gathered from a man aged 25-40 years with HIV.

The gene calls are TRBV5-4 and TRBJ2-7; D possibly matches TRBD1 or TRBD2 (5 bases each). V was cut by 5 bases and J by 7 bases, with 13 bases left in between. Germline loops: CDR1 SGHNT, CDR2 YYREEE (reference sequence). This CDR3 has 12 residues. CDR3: CASSTDWGEQYF. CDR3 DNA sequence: TGTGCCAGCAGTACGGATTGGGGGGAGCAGTACTTC. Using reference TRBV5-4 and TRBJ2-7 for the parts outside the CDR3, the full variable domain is ETGVTQSPTHLIKTRGQQVTLRCSSQSGHNTVSWYQQALGQGPQFIFQYYREEENGRGNFPPRFSGLQFPNYSSELNVNALELDDSALYLCASSTDWGEQYFGPGTRLTVT.

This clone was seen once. The CDR3 region has the DNA TGCGCCAGCAGCTTAGGAGGCGGGGGCTGGGAGACCCAGTACTTC. Its protein product is CASSLGGGGWETQYF. The chain is built from TRBV5-1 and TRBJ2-5, with TRBD2 as a possible D gene (7 bases). This CDR3 is 15 amino acids long. The ends were cut back, 2 bases at V and 5 bases at J, with 16 bases in the middle. Germline CDR1 is SGHRS and CDR2 is YFSETQ.

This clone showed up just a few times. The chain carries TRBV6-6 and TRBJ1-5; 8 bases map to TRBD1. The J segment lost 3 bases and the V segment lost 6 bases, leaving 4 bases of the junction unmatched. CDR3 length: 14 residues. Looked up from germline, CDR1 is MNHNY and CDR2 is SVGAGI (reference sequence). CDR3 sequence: CASSPTGANQPQHF. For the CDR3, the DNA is TGTGCCAGCAGCCCGACAGGGGCCAATCAGCCCCAGCATTTT.

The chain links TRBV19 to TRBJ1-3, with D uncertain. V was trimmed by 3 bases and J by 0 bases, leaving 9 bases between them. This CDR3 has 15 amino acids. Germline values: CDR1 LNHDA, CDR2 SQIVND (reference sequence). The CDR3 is CASSIRPISGNTIYF. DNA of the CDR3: TGTGCCAGTAGTATTCGGCCGATCTCTGGAAACACCATATATTTT.

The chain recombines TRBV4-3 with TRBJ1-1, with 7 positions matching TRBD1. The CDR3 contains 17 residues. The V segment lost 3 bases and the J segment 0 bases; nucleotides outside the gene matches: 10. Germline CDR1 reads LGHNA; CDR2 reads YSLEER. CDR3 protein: CASSQEKGQALNTEAFF. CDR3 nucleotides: TGCGCCAGCAGCCAGGAGAAAGGACAGGCCTTGAACACTGAAGCTTTCTTT.